The rows below give T cell receptor beta chains drawn from one sample of a study of cytomegalovirus exposure and HLA in healthy donors. Only in-frame clones appear in the TCRdb table, and some are missing; sequencing was by immunoSEQ multiplex PCR. In the table there are about 160,000 clones, around 83% of which are singletons. Material for sequencing was PBMCs. Receptors originate from a male donor in good health and CMV-seropositive. Each CDR3 is given with its conserved first and last residue.

J: TRBJ2-1; V: TRBV4-1; CDR3: CASSQEMEFSYNEQFF
J: TRBJ1-1; V: TRBV2; CDR3: CASMGQPDTEAFF
J: TRBJ1-2; V: TRBV30; CDR3: CAWSSGFGYGYTF
J: TRBJ2-7; V: TRBV2; CDR3: CASRGLAGDYEQYF
J: TRBJ1-1; V: TRBV29-1; CDR3: CSVDRGRNTEAFF
J: TRBJ2-7; V: TRBV5-1; CDR3: CASSPYGSLYEQYF
J: TRBJ1-6; V: TRBV13; CDR3: CASSFWDRNSPLHF
J: TRBJ2-5; V: TRBV7-2; CDR3: CASSLPGVETQYF
J: TRBJ1-2; V: TRBV5-6; CDR3: CASRETGKNYGYTF
J: TRBJ1-1; V: TRBV18; CDR3: CASSLAGTGNTEAFF
J: TRBJ1-1; V: TRBV25-1; CDR3: CASGGGGAFF
J: TRBJ2-2; V: TRBV18; CDR3: CASSSGPGDDTGELFF
J: TRBJ1-4; V: TRBV18; CDR3: CASSPRQVNEKLFF
J: TRBJ2-1; V: TRBV6-4; CDR3: CASSDWGTGSYNEQFF
J: TRBJ2-7; V: TRBV5-4; CDR3: CASSHPRDTTYEQYF
J: TRBJ2-7; V: TRBV14; CDR3: CASSQRLSVPARQYEQYF
J: TRBJ2-3; V: TRBV18; CDR3: CASSPLGSSGADTQYF
J: TRBJ2-3; V: TRBV4-1; CDR3: CASSPQGAPSTDTQYF
J: TRBJ1-4; V: TRBV5-1; CDR3: CASSFRPPGQGAANEKLFF
J: TRBJ1-3; V: TRBV11-3; CDR3: CASSLSRGRVDSGNTIYF
J: TRBJ2-1; V: TRBV5-1; CDR3: CASSLRLAGVNNEQFF
J: TRBJ2-7; V: TRBV2; CDR3: CASRPGTVYEQYF
J: TRBJ2-3; V: TRBV5-1; CDR3: CASSLELRGAADTQYF
J: TRBJ2-1; V: TRBV20-1; CDR3: CSARQTMTQFF
J: TRBJ2-7; V: TRBV7-9; CDR3: CASSALAGGRRYF
J: TRBJ2-5; V: TRBV5-1; CDR3: CASSLNGEEETQYF
J: TRBJ1-5; V: TRBV10-3; CDR3: CAISESDQPQHF
J: TRBJ1-3; V: TRBV30; CDR3: CAWGGSSGNTIYF
J: TRBJ2-2; V: TRBV6-6; CDR3: CASSPGTGYTGELFF
J: TRBJ1-3; V: TRBV7-9; CDR3: CASSGGGTAGNTIYF
J: TRBJ1-2; V: TRBV5-1; CDR3: CASSLIEGTGGYTF
J: TRBJ2-7; V: TRBV7-2; CDR3: CASSLVSSGTGGNEQYF